The present T cell receptor beta chain was sequenced within a study of blood T cell repertoires in COVID-19. The wider study: Sites in the United States, Italy and Spain provided acute and convalescent COVID-19 samples. PBMCs, B-cell-depleted T cells, or T cells provided the cDNA or gDNA that made up the material.

In the original analysis: By means of reference gene primer amplification, nucleated cell counts were estimated. Repertoires were generated with immunoSEQ multiplex PCR, while TCRdb's copy carries only in-frame clones and drops some. V and J calls and clone size are as listed in that table; D and trimming were resolved from the DNA. Of over 250,000 clones listed, around 90% are singletons. CDR1 is LNHNV and CDR2 is YYDKDF in the germline V gene (reference sequence). Between the trimmed V and J ends, which lost 0 bases and 8 bases, there was a span of 8 bases. The CDR3 is 13 residues long. This clone was found a few times.

V usage is TRBV15 and J usage is TRBJ1-5, with D maybe TRBD1 (5 bases). Sequencing was carried out using peripheral blood. The receptor's source is a man aged 60 to 69 who had recovered from COVID-19. CDR3 residues: CATSRDQGEPQHF. Written as DNA, the CDR3 is TGTGCCACCAGCAGAGATCAAGGGGAGCCCCAGCATTTT.